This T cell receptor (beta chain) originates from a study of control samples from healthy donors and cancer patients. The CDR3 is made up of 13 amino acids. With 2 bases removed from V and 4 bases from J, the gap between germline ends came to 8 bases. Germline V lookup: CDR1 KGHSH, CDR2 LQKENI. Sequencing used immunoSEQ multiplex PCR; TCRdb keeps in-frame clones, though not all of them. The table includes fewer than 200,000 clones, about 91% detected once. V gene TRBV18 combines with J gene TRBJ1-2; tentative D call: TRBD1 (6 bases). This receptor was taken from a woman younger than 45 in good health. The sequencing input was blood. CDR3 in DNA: TGTGCCAGCTCACCAGACAGGACCTATGGCTACACCTTC. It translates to CASSPDRTYGYTF.